One T cell receptor beta chain is described in this entry. Losses at the gene ends were 6 bases for V and 6 bases for J; bases not matched to a gene: 6. The CDR3 has 14 amino acids. Germline V gene lookup returns CDR1 LNHDA and CDR2 SQIVND (reference sequence). The data are from a study of control samples from healthy donors and cancer patients. Here immunoSEQ multiplex PCR was the method, and the copy in TCRdb shows in-frame clones only, minus some. The sample has some 120,000 clones; more than 75% are singletons. Sequenced sample: blood. This TCR was sampled from a man in his 60s in good health. V is TRBV19 and J is TRBJ1-5, with 9 bases identical to TRBD1. The CDR3 spells CASSTTGGGQPQHF. The CDR3 DNA is TGTGCCAGTAGCACGACAGGGGGTGGTCAGCCCCAGCATTTT.